This T cell receptor beta chain derives from a study of regulatory T cells in long-lasting Graves disease. Researchers made TCR beta libraries by using iRepertoire HTBI primers and running Arm-PCR on CDR3 regions. MiXCR, run by TCRdb on the multiplex PCR reads, gives a single entry per CDR3 protein. In the table there are roughly 430,000 distinct CDR3 sequences, roughly 21% of which are singletons. The CDR3 has 14 amino acids. CDR1 and CDR2 from the germline V gene are MDHEN and SYDVKM. V was trimmed by 4 bases and J by 6 bases, leaving 13 bases between them. There are many counts of this clonotype. Its target is not known. Stated time point: persistent/refractory GD, antithyroid drugs over 5 years with positive TRAb. Isolated PBMC RNA provided the starting material for the TCR library. It was an endocrinology department in Xi'an, China, that provided the patients. General study results and limits: With persistent disease, TRBV28, TRBJ1-2 and TRBJ2-5 were the favored segments. The work looked only at peripheral blood and did not look at thyroid tissue. Among persistent patients, a larger number of public clonotypes were shared (around 3,000) than among newly diagnosed patients (roughly 910).

The sequencing used peripheral blood mononuclear cells (PBMCs), collected when the disease was refractory, from a patient treated with antithyroid drugs. The chain joins TRBV28 to TRBJ1-5; D is unclear. The sequence came from a female donor with Graves disease. The CDR3 sequence: CASSSPAGTQPQHF. DNA of the CDR3: TGTGCCAGCAGTTCCCCCGCAGGAACTCAGCCCCAGCATTTT.